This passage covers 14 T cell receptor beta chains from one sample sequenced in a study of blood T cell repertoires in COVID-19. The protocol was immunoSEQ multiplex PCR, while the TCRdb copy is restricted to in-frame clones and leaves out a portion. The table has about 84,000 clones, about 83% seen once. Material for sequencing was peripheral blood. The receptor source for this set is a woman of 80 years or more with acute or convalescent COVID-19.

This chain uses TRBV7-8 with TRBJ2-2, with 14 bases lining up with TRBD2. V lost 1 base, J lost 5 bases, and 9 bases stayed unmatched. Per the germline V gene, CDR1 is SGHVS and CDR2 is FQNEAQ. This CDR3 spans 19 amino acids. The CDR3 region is CASSLGGTSGSRWTGELFF. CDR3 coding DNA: TGTGCCAGCAGCTTAGGGGGGACTAGCGGGAGTCGGTGGACCGGGGAGCTGTTTTTT.

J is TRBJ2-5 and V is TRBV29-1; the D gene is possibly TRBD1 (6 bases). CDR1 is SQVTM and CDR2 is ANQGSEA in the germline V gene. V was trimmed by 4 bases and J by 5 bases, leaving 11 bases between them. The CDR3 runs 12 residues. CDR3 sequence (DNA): TGCAGCGTTGCCCAGGGGTTGGAGACCCAGTACTTC. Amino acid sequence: CSVAQGLETQYF.

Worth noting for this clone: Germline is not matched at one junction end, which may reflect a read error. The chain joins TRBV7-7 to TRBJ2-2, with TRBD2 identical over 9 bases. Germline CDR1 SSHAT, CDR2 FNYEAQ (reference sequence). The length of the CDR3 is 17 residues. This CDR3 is CASSLSGGSTNTGELFF. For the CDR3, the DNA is TGTGCTAGCAGCCTCAGCGGGGGGAGTACGAACACCGGGGAGCTGTTTTTT.

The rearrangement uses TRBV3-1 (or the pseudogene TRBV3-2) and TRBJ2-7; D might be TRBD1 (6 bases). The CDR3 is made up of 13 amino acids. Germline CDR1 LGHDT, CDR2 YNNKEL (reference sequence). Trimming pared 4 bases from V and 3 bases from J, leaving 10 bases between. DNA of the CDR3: TGTGCCAGCAGCCCGGGACACCTCTACGAGCAGTACTTC. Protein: CASSPGHLYEQYF.

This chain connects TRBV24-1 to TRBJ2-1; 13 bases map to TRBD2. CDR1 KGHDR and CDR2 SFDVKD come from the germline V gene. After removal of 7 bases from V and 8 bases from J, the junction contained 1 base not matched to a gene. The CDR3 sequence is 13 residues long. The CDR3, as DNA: TGTGCCACCAGACTAGCGGGAGGGGATGAGCAGTTCTTC. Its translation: CATRLAGGDEQFF.

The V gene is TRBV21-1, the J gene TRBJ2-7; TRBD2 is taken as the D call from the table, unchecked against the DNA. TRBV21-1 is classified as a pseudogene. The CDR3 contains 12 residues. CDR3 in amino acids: CASGRHTYEQYF. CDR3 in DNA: TGTGCCAGCGGGAGACACACCTACGAGCAGTACTTC.

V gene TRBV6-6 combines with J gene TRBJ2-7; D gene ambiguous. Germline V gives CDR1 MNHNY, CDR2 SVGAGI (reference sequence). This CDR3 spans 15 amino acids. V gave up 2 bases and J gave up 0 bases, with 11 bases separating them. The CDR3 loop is CASSYGGDFSYEQYF. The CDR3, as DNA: TGTGCCAGCAGTTACGGTGGAGACTTCTCCTACGAGCAGTACTTC.

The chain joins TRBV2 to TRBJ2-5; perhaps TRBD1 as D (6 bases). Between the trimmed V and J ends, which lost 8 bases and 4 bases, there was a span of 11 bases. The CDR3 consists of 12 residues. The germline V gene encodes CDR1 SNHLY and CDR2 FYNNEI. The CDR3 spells CASQGQVETQYF. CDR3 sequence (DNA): TGTGCCAGCCAGGGACAAGTAGAGACCCAGTACTTC. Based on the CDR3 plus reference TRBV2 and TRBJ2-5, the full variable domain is EPEVTQTPSHQVTQMGQEVILRCVPISNHLYFYWYRQILGQKVEFLVSFYNNEISEKSEIFDDQFSVERPDGSNFTLKIRSTKLEDSAMYFCASQGQVETQYFGPGTRLLVL.

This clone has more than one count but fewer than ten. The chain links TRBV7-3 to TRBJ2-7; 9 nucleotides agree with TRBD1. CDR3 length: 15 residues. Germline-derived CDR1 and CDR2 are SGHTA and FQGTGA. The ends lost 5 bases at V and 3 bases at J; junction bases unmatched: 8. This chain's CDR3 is CASSQPGQGHYEQYF. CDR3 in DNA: TGTGCCAGCAGCCAACCGGGACAGGGCCACTACGAGCAGTACTTC.

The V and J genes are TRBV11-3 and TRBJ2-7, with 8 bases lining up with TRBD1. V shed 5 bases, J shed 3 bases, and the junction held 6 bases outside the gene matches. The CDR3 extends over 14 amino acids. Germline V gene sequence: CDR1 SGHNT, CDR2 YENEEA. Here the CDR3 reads CASSPRTGNYEQYF. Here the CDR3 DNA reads TGTGCCAGCAGCCCCAGGACAGGGAACTACGAGCAGTACTTC.

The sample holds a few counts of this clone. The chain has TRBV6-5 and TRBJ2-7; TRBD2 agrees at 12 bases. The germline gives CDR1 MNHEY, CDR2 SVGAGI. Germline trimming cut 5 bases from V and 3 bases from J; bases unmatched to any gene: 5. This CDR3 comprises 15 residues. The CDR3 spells CASSPSGRAFYEQYF. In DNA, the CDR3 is TGTGCCAGCAGTCCTAGCGGGAGGGCCTTCTACGAGCAGTACTTC.

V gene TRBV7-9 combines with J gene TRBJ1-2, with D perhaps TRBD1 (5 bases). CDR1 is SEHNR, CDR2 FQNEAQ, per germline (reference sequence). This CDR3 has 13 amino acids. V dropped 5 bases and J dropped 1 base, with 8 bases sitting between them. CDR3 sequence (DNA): TGTGCCAGCAGCCAAGGGGTTAACTATGGCTACACCTTC. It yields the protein CASSQGVNYGYTF.

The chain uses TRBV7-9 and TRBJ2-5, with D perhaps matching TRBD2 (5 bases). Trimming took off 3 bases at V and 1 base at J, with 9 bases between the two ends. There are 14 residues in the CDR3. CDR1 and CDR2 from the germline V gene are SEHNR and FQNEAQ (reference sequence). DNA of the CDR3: TGTGCCAGCAGCTTCGGGAACAGCCAAGAGACCCAGTACTTC. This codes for CASSFGNSQETQYF.

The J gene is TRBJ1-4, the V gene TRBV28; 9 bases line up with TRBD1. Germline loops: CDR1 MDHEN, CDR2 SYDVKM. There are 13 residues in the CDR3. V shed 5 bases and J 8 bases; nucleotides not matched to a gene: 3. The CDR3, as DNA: TGTGCCAGCAGTCGACAGGGGGGCGAAAAACTGTTTTTT. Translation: CASSRQGGEKLFF.